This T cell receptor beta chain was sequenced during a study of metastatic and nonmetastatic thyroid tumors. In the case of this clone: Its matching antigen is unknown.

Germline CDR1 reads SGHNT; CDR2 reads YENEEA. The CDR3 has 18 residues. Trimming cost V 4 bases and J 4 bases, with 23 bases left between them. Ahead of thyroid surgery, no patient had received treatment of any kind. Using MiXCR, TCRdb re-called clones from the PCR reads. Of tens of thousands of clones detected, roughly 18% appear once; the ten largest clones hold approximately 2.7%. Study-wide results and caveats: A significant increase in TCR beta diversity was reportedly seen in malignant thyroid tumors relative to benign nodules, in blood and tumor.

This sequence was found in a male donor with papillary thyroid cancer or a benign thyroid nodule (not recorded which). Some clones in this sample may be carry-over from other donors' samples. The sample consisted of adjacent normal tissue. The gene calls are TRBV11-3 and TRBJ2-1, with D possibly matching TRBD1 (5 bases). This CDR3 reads CASSSDPSGARAYNEQFF. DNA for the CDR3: TGTGCCAGCAGCTCGGACCCCTCTGGGGCCAGAGCATACAATGAGCAGTTCTTC.